This T cell receptor beta chain appears in the sequencing data of a study of T cells after yellow fever vaccination. Whole-study results and caveats: It was a small share of clonotypes that appeared in both CD4 and CD8 compartments.

From germline, CDR1 is SNHLY and CDR2 FYNNEI. The V and J ends lost 10 bases and 4 bases respectively, with 21 bases between them. CDR3 size: 15 residues. TCRdb fed the 5' RACE reads into MiXCR, producing one record per CDR3 protein. The repertoire holds 550,000 to 750,000 distinct CDR3 sequences, less than 15% seen once, with over 13% in the top ten. This clonotype has just one count. Its antigen is not identified. The TCR was taken from a man aged 30 to 39 who received the YFV17D yellow fever vaccine. This material consisted of PBMCs, taken on the day of the yellow fever booster vaccination. The chain links TRBV2 to TRBJ2-3, with D possibly being TRBD1 or TRBD2 (6 bases each). The CDR3 loop is CATYKGGSSSDTQYF. In DNA form, the CDR3 reads TGTGCCACCTATAAAGGGGGGAGCAGCTCAGATACGCAGTATTTT. Full variable domain (remainder filled in from reference TRBV2 and TRBJ2-3): EPEVTQTPSHQVTQMGQEVILRCVPISNHLYFYWYRQILGQKVEFLVSFYNNEISEKSEIFDDQFSVERPDGSNFTLKIRSTKLEDSAMYFCATYKGGSSSDTQYFGPGTRLTVL.